The TCR beta chain under discussion was sequenced for a study of blood T cell repertoires in COVID-19. Study at large: Researchers got acute and convalescent COVID-19 samples from the United States, Italy and Spain. From T cells, B-cell-depleted T cells, or PBMCs came the material, which was cDNA or gDNA.

Source study methods: Reference gene primer amplification in the assay estimated nucleated cell counts. TCRdb keeps only in-frame clones here, not all; method: immunoSEQ multiplex PCR. The V and J calls and the clone size are those of that table, but D and trimming were determined from the DNA. The data contain fewer than 30,000 clones, 89% of them seen just once; the ten biggest clones take up just under 20%. Trimming shortened V by 4 bases and J by 5 bases, and 21 bases separated the two germline ends. This CDR3 is built from 17 residues. Germline V gene sequence: CDR1 MGHRA, CDR2 YSYEKL. Sequenced sample: peripheral blood. This clonotype was sampled from a human donor in a cohort sampled during active COVID-19. The genes are TRBV4-1 and TRBJ1-5; tentatively, D is TRBD1 (5 bases). CDR3: CASSPQPSGTDYQPQHF. CDR3 nucleotide sequence: TGCGCCAGCAGCCCGCAGCCTTCCGGGACTGATTATCAGCCCCAGCATTTT.